Included here is one TCR beta chain sequence, with context. These data come from a study of T cells after somatic rescue of genetic block. Data came from immunoSEQ multiplex PCR; TCRdb stores just in-frame clones and leaves some out. Here the sample spans 80,000 to 90,000 clones, 90% being singletons. What was sequenced was peripheral blood mononuclear cells (PBMCs). The TCR originated in a woman aged 18-29 years.

CDR3 in amino acids: CASLSGMNTEAFF. CDR3 sequence (DNA): TGTGCCAGCCTATCAGGGATGAACACTGAAGCTTTCTTT. The gene calls are TRBV6-5 and TRBJ1-1; TRBD1 might be the D (5 bases). From germline, CDR1 is MNHEY and CDR2 SVGAGI. Trimming took 8 bases from V and 0 from J, leaving 10 bases between them. There are 13 residues in the CDR3.